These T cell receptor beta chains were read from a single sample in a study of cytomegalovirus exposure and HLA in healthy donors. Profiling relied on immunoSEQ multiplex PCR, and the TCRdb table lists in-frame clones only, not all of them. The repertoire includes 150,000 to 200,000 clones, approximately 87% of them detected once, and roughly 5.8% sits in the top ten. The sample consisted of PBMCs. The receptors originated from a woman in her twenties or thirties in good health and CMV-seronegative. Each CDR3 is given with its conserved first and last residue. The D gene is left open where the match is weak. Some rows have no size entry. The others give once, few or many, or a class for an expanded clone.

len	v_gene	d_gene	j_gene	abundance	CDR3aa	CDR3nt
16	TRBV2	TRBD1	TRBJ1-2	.	CASSEGGGGQVYGYTF	TGTGCCAGCAGTGAAGGAGGAGGGGGCCAGGTCTATGGCTACACCTTC
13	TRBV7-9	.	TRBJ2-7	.	CASSFGQTYEQYF	TGTGCCAGCAGCTTTGGGCAGACCTACGAGCAGTACTTC
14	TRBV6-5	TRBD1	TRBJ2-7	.	CASSGGQGPYEQYF	TGTGCCAGCAGTGGGGGACAGGGCCCCTACGAGCAGTACTTC
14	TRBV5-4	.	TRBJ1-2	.	CASSLEGVDYGYTF	TGTGCCAGCAGCTTGGAGGGGGTCGACTATGGCTACACCTTC
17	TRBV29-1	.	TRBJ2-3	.	CSVDPSRGGQGTDTQYF	TGCAGCGTTGATCCCTCCAGGGGGGGCCAGGGCACAGATACGCAGTATTTT
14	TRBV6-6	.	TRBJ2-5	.	CASSYRGQTETQYF	TGTGCCAGCAGTTACCGCGGACAGACGGAGACCCAGTACTTC
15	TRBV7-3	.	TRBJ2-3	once	CASSLTVHVTDTQYF	TGTGCCAGCAGCTTAACGGTTCATGTCACAGATACGCAGTATTTT
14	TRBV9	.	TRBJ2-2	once	CASSERLEAGELFF	TGTGCCAGCAGCGAACGATTAGAGGCCGGGGAGCTGTTTTTT
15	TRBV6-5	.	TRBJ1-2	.	CASSYSNRPGYGYTF	TGTGCCAGCAGTTACTCGAACCGACCCGGCTATGGCTACACCTTC
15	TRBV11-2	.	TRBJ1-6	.	CASSLVSSGDSPLHF	TGTGCCAGCAGCTTAGTATCGTCAGGGGATTCACCCCTCCACTTT
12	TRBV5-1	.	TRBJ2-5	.	CASTGAGETQYF	TGCGCCAGCACAGGGGCTGGCGAGACCCAGTACTTC
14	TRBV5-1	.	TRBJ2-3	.	CASRNPGGTDTQYF	TGCGCCAGCAGGAACCCCGGGGGCACAGATACGCAGTATTTT
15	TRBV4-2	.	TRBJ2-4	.	CASSPRDLAKNIQYF	TGTGCCAGCAGCCCCAGGGATCTAGCCAAAAACATTCAGTACTTC
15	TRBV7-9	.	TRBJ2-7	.	CASSALGGSTYEQYF	TGTGCCAGCAGCGCCCTCGGCGGTTCGACCTACGAGCAGTACTTC
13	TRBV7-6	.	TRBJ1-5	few	CASSLSGNQPQHF	TGTGCCAGCAGCTTAAGTGGCAATCAGCCCCAGCATTTT
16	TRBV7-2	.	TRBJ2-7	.	CASSLAAVRQPYEQYF	TGTGCCAGCAGCTTAGCGGCCGTGAGGCAGCCCTACGAGCAGTACTTC
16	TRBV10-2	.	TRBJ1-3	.	CASSESDRRSGNTIYF	TGCGCCAGCAGTGAGTCCGACCGCCGCTCTGGAAACACCATATATTTT
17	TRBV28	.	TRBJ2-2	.	CASSFWSGPVNTGELFF	TGTGCCAGCAGTTTTTGGAGCGGGCCAGTGAACACCGGGGAGCTGTTTTTT
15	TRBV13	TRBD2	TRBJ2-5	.	CASSSRAGGEETQYF	TGTGCCAGCAGCTCTCGGGCGGGGGGTGAAGAGACCCAGTACTTC
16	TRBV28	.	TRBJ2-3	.	CASSFAAEYITDTQYF	TGTGCCAGCAGTTTTGCGGCGGAGTACATCACAGATACGCAGTATTTT
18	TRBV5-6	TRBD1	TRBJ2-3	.	CASSSLISGTGGTDTQYF	TGTGCCAGCAGCTCCCTTATTTCCGGGACAGGGGGTACAGATACGCAGTATTTT
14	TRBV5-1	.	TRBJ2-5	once	CASSLVGSQETQYF	TGCGCCAGCAGCTTGGTGGGTAGCCAAGAGACCCAGTACTTC
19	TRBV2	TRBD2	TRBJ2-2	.	CASSTPGLAGAVNTGELFF	TGTGCCAGCAGTACCCCGGGACTAGCGGGCGCGGTTAACACCGGGGAGCTGTTTTTT
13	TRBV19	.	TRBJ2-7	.	CASSGSFSDEQYF	TGTGCCAGTAGTGGATCCTTTTCCGACGAGCAGTACTTC
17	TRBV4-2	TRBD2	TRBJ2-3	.	CASSQFHGGGNTDTQYF	TGTGCCAGCAGCCAATTCCACGGGGGGGGAAACACAGATACGCAGTATTTT
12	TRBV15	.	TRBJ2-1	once	CATSRDFGEQFF	TGTGCCACCAGCAGAGATTTCGGCGAGCAGTTCTTC
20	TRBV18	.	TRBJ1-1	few	CASSVLGQGSGQVLNTEAFF	.
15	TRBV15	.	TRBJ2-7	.	CATSRRRDGNYEQYF	TGTGCCACCAGCAGGAGGAGGGACGGGAACTACGAGCAGTACTTC
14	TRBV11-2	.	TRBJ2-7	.	CASSLDLGATEQYF	TGTGCCAGCAGCTTAGATTTAGGCGCAACAGAGCAGTACTTC
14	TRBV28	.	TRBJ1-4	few	CASSHFRQVEKLFF	TGTGCCAGCAGCCATTTCCGACAGGTGGAAAAACTGTTTTTT
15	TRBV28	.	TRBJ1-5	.	CASSWGSGANQPQHF	TGTGCCAGCAGTTGGGGGAGCGGAGCCAATCAGCCCCAGCATTTT
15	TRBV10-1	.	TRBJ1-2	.	CASRLGRAQVYGYTF	TGCGCCAGCAGGCTTGGACGAGCCCAAGTCTATGGCTACACCTTC
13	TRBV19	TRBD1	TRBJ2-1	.	CASSFRGHFEQFF	TGTGCCAGTAGTTTCAGGGGGCATTTTGAGCAGTTCTTC
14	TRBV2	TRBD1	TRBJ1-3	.	CASSRQGTGNTIYF	TGTGCCAGCAGTCGACAGGGGACTGGAAACACCATATATTTT
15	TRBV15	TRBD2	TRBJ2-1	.	CATSRDRAGGNEQFF	TGTGCCACCAGCAGAGATCGAGCGGGAGGTAATGAGCAGTTCTTC
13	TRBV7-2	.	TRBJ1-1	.	CASSAQDSLGAFF	TGTGCCAGCAGCGCCCAGGACAGCTTAGGAGCTTTCTTT
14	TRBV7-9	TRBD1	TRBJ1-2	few	CASSRTTGGYGYTF	TGTGCCAGCAGCCGCACGACAGGGGGATATGGCTACACCTTC
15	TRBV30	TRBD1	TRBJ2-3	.	CAWTPTGASTDTQYF	TGTGCCTGGACCCCGACAGGGGCTAGCACAGATACGCAGTATTTT
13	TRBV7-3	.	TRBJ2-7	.	CASSLDTLYEQYF	TGTGCCAGCAGCCTGGACACACTTTACGAGCAGTACTTC
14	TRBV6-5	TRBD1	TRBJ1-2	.	CASSPGTDNYGYTF	TGTGCCAGCAGTCCCGGGACAGATAACTATGGCTACACCTTC
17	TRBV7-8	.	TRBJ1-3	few	CASSLGDRLPSGNTIYF	TGTGCCAGCAGCTTAGGAGACAGGCTTCCCTCTGGAAACACCATATATTTT